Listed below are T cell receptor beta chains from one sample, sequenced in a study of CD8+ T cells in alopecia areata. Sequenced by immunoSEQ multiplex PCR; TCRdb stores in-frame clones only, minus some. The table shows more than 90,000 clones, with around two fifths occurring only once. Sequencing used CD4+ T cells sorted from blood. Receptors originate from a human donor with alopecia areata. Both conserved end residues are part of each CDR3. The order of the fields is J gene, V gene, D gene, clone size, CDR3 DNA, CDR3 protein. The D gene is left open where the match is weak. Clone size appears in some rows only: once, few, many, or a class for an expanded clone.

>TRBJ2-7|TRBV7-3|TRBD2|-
TGTGCCAGCAGCCTCTGGACTAGCTCCGAGCAGTACTTC
CASSLWTSSEQYF
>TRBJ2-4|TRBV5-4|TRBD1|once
TGTGCCAGCAGCCAACAGGGGGCCAAAAACATTCAGTACTTC
CASSQQGAKNIQYF
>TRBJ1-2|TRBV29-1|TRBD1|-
TGCAGCGTTGAAGAGGGACAGTTGATTAACTATGGCTACACCTTC
CSVEEGQLINYGYTF
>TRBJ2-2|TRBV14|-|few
TGTGCCAGCCGGGCACAAGGGACCGGGGAGCTGTTTTTT
CASRAQGTGELFF
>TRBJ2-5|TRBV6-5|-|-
TGTGCCAGCAGTTACTCGACTCCAGGGGATGGGGCCCAGTACTTC
CASSYSTPGDGAQYF
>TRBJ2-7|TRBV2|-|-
TGTGCCAGCAGTTCTGACAGATCCGAGCAGTACTTC
CASSSDRSEQYF
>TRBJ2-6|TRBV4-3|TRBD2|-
TGCGCCAGCAGCCAAGATCGGGGGGATTCCTCTGGGGCCAACGTCCTGACTTTC
CASSQDRGDSSGANVLTF
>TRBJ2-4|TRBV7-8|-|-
TGTGCCAGCAGCCAGGGGACGGGACATAGCAAAAACATTCAGTACTTC
CASSQGTGHSKNIQYF
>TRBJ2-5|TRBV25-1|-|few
TGTGCCAGCACATTCGGAGAGACCCAGTACTTC
CASTFGETQYF
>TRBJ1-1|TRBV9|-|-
TGTGCCAGCAGCGTAGGATCCATGAACACTGAAGCTTTCTTT
CASSVGSMNTEAFF
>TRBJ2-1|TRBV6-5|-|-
TGTGCCAGCGCATCGCCGGGGAGAGGGAACAATGAGCAGTTCTTC
CASASPGRGNNEQFF
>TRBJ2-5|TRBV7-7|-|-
TGTGCTAGCAGCCAAACAGGGCGAGGAGAGACCCAGTACTTC
CASSQTGRGETQYF
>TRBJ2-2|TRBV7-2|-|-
TGTGCCAGCGGAACTACGACCGCTAACACCGGGGAGCTGTTTTTT
CASGTTTANTGELFF
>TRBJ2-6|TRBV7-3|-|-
TGTGCCAGCAGCTCTCTTGGTGGGGCCAACGTCCTGACTTTC
CASSSLGGANVLTF
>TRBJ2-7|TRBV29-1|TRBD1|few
TGCAGCGTTGCCGGGACAGGGGTATACGAGCAGTACTTC
CSVAGTGVYEQYF
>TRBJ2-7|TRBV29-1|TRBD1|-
TGCAGCGCCGCAAAAATGACAGGGACCTACGAGCAGTACTTC
CSAAKMTGTYEQYF
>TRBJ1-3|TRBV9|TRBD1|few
TGTGCCAGCAGCCCCCGAATAGAGACAGGGGCCCTCTCTGGAAACACCATATATTTT
CASSPRIETGALSGNTIYF
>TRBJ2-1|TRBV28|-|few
TGTGCCAGCAGTTTGCCGGGTCTGCTGGGGAATGAGCAGTTCTTC
CASSLPGLLGNEQFF
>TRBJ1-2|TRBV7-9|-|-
TGTGCCAGCAGCGCGGAGGGGAACTATGGCTACACCTTC
CASSAEGNYGYTF
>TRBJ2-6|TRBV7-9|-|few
TGTGCCAGCTTCGAGATATCTGAGGCCAACGTCCTGACTTTC
CASFEISEANVLTF
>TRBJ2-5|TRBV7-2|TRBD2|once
TGTGCCAGCAGCTTAGGAGCGGGAGGGGAGACCCAGTACTTC
CASSLGAGGETQYF
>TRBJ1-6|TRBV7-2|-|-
TGTGCCAGCAGCTCCTCAGGTTATATAAGTTCACCCCTCCACTTT
CASSSSGYISSPLHF
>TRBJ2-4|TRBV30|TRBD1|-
TGTGCCTGGAGTGCCCCGACAGGGGGGGCCAAAAACATTCAGTACTTC
CAWSAPTGGAKNIQYF
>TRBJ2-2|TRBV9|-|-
TGTGCCAGCAGCTCGACCCCGAACACCGGGGAGCTGTTTTTT
CASSSTPNTGELFF
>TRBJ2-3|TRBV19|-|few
TGTGCCAGTAGTATACTCGCGGATACGCAGTATTTT
CASSILADTQYF
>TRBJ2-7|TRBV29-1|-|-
TGCAGCGCTGGGGGCGCTACCTACGAGCAGTACTTC
CSAGGATYEQYF
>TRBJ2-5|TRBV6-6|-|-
TGTGCCAGCAGTTTGGACGCGCAGGAGACCCAGTACTTC
CASSLDAQETQYF
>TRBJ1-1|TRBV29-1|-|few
TGCAGCGCCGCTCGGGGGACTGAAGCTTTCTTT
CSAARGTEAFF
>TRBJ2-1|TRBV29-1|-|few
TGCAGCGTCGCTAGCGTTGAGCAGTTCTTC
CSVASVEQFF
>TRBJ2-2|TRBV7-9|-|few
TGTGCCAGCAGCTTAAGGAGGGGTCGTAACACCGGGGAGCTGTTTTTT
CASSLRRGRNTGELFF
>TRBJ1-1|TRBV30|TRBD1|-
TGTGCCTGGAGTGTACCGACAGGGACAGGGGCTTTTAAGTCTGAAGCTTTCTTT
CAWSVPTGTGAFKSEAFF
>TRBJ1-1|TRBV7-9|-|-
TGTGCCAGCAGCTTAAACGGCCAGGGCGGTACTGAAGCTTTCTTT
CASSLNGQGGTEAFF
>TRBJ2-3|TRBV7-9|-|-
TGTGCCAGCAGCTCTTCGTCAACAGATACGCAGTATTTT
CASSSSSTDTQYF
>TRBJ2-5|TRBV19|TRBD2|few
TGTGCCAGTAGTTCGCGGGGGACCAGACGGGAGACCCAGTACTTC
CASSSRGTRRETQYF
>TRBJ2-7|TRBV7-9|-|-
TGTGCCAGCAGCTTAACACCCACCTACGAGCAGTACTTC
CASSLTPTYEQYF
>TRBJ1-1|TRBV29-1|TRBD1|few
TGCAGCGTTGCTGGGACAGAGGGAACTGAAGCTTTCTTT
CSVAGTEGTEAFF
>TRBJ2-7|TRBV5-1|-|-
TGCGCCAGCAGCGCCGGAAGCTCGGGTAACTACGAGCAGTACTTC
CASSAGSSGNYEQYF
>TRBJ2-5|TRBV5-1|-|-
TGCGCCAGCAGCTTGGAGGGATTAGGGGAGACCCAGTACTTC
CASSLEGLGETQYF
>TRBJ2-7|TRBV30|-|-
TGTGCCTGGAGGGAGAATTACGAGCAGTACTTC
CAWRENYEQYF
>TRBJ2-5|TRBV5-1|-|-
TGCGCCAGCAGTCCTAGCCCGCCCGGGATTCGGAAGACCCAGTACTTC
CASSPSPPGIRKTQYF
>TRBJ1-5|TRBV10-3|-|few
TGTGCCATCAGTGAGGGGGGAAATCAGCCCCAGCATTTT
CAISEGGNQPQHF
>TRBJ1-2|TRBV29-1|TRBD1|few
TGCAGCGTCTATTCGAGGGGGCAGGACTATGGCTACACCTTC
CSVYSRGQDYGYTF
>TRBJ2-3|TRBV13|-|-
TGTGCCAGCAGCTTAGGAAGTGTTCGAACGCAGTATTTT
CASSLGSVRTQYF
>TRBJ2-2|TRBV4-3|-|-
TGCGCCAGCAGCCAGGCGGACACCGGGGAGCTGTTTTTT
CASSQADTGELFF
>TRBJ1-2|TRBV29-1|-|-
TGCAGCGTTATGAAAGCTAACTATGGCTACACCTTC
CSVMKANYGYTF
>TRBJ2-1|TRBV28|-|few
TGTGCCAGCAGTTTAAGTGAGAGTGAGCAGTTCTTC
CASSLSESEQFF
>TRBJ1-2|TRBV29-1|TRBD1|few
TGCAGCGTAGATGGGCCGGACAGGGCGAATGGCTACACCTTC
CSVDGPDRANGYTF
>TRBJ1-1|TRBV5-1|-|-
TGCGCCAGCAGCTTGGAACAGAACACTGAAGCTTTCTTT
CASSLEQNTEAFF
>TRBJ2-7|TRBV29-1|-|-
TGCAGCGTCAGATGGAGGGGGGGATACGAGCAGTACTTC
CSVRWRGGYEQYF
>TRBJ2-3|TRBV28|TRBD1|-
TGTGCCAGCAGTTGGGGACAGTGGAGTGCAGATACGCAGTATTTT
CASSWGQWSADTQYF
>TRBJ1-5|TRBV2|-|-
TGTGCCAGCAGTAACTCTGTGGGGGACAGCAATCAGCCCCAGCATTTT
CASSNSVGDSNQPQHF
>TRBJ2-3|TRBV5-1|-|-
TGCGCCAGCAGCTTGGAGGCGGTCGATACGCAGTATTTT
CASSLEAVDTQYF
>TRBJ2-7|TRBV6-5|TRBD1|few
TGTGCCAGCAGTTCCGGGACAGGGGAGGGCGAGCAGTACTTC
CASSSGTGEGEQYF
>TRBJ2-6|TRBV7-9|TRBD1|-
TGTGCCAGCAGCCGTCCCGGGACAGGGACTGGGGCCAACGTCCTGACTTTC
CASSRPGTGTGANVLTF
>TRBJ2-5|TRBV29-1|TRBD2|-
TGCAGCGTTGAAGACACCCCGACTAGCGGACAAGAGACCCAGTACTTC
CSVEDTPTSGQETQYF
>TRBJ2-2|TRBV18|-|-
TGTGCCAGCTCACTCCAGGATAACACCGGGGAGCTGTTTTTT
CASSLQDNTGELFF
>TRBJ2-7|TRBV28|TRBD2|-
TGTGCCAGCAGCGCCGCACACTCATGGACTAGCGGAAGTTACGAGCAGTACTTC
CASSAAHSWTSGSYEQYF